This T cell receptor beta chain came from a study of blood T cell repertoires in COVID-19. The method was immunoSEQ multiplex PCR; TCRdb's version includes in-frame clones alone and lacks a portion of them. The table lists tens of thousands of clones, about 83% of them singletons. Germline loops: CDR1 MDHEN, CDR2 SYDVKM. V shed 6 bases, J shed 9 bases, and the junction held 13 bases outside the gene matches. There are 16 residues in the CDR3. This chain links TRBV28 with TRBJ2-1, with 11 bases fitting TRBD2. The sample consisted of peripheral blood. The receptor comes from a man aged 50 or older with COVID-19, enrolled during active disease. The DNA for the CDR3 is TGTGCCAGCAGCTGGGCTCTAGCGGGAGGAGGTAGTGAGCAGTTCTTC. It specifies CASSWALAGGGSEQFF.